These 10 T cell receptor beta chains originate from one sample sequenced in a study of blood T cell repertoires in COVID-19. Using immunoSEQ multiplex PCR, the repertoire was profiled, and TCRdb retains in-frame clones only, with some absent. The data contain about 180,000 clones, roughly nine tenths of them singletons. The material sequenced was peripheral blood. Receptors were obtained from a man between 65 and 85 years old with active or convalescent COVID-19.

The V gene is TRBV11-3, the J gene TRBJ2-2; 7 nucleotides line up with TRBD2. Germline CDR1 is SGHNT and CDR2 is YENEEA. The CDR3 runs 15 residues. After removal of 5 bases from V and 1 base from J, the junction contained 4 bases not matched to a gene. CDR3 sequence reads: CASSPLAGNTGELFF. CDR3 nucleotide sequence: TGTGCCAGCAGCCCGTTAGCGGGGAACACCGGGGAGCTGTTTTTT.

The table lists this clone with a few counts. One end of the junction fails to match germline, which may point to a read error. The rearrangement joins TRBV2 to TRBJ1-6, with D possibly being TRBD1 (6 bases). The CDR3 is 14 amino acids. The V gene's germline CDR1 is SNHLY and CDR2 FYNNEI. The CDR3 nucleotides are TGTGCCAGCAGTGGCACAGGGTATAGTTCACCCCTCCACTTT. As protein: CASSGTGYSSPLHF.

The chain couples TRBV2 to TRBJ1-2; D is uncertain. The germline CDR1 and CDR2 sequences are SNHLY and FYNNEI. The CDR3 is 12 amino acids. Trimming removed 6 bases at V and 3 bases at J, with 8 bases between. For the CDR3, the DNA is TGTGCCAGCAGGAGGGAGGACTATGGCTACACCTTC. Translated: CASRREDYGYTF.

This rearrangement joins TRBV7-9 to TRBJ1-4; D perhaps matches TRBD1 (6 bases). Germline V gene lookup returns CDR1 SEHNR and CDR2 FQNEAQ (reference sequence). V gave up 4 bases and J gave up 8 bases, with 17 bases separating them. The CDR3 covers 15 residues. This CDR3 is CASSSPGAEGEKLFF. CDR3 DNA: TGTGCCAGCAGCTCCCCAGGGGCCGAGGGAGAAAAACTGTTTTTT.

The CDR3 DNA sequence: TGTGCCAGCAGCCAAGAAGGCGGGATCGTGTGGGAGCAGTACTTC. Its translation is CASSQEGGIVWEQYF. The chain combines TRBV4-2 with TRBJ2-7; weak D call: TRBD2 (6 bases). This CDR3 is built from 15 residues. Germline CDR1 is LGHNA and CDR2 is YNFKEQ. V was cut by 0 bases and J by 7 bases, with 16 bases left in between.

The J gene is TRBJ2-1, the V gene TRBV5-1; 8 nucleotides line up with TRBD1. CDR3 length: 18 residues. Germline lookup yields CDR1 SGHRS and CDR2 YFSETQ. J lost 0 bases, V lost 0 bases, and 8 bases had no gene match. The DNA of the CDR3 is TGCGCCAGCAGCTTGGTGGGACAGGCACTTAGCTCCTACAATGAGCAGTTCTTC. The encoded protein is CASSLVGQALSSYNEQFF.

This chain's CDR3 is CASSFEQTFSPLHF. The CDR3 coding sequence is TGTGCCAGCAGTTTTGAACAGACCTTTTCACCCCTCCACTTT. The chain couples TRBV6-2 or TRBV6-3 to TRBJ1-6; D unresolved. CDR1 and CDR2 (germline): MNHEY, SVGEGT. The CDR3 length is 14 residues. V lost 4 bases and J 9 bases, leaving 13 bases between the germline ends.

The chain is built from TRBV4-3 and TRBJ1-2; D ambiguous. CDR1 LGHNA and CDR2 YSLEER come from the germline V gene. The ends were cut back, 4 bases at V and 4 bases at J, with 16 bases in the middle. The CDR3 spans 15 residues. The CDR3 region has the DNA TGCGCCAGCAGCCCCCACTCCTCGTTAGTCTATGGCTACACCTTC. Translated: CASSPHSSLVYGYTF.

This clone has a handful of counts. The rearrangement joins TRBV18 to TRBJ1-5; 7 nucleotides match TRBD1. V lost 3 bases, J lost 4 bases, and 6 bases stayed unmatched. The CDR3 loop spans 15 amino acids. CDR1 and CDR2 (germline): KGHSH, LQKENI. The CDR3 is CASSPRQGENQPQHF. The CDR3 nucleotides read TGTGCCAGCTCACCTCGGCAGGGGGAAAATCAGCCCCAGCATTTT. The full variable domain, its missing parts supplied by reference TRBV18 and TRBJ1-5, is NAGVMQNPRHLVRRRGQEARLRCSPMKGHSHVYWYRQLPEEGLKFMVYLQKENIIDESGMPKERFSAEFPKEGPSILRIQQVVRGDSAAYFCASSPRQGENQPQHFGDGTRLSIL.

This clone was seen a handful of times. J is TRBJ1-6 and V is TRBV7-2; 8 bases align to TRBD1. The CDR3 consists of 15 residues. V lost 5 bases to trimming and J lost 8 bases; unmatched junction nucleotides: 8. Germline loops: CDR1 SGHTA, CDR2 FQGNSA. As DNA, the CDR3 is TGTGCCAGCAGCGCAGGGGGCGCTTTCCATTCACCCCTCCACTTT. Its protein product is CASSAGGAFHSPLHF.